These 29 T cell receptor beta chains were all obtained from the same sample, sequenced in a study of cytomegalovirus exposure and HLA in healthy donors. Primers included in the PCR were 60 Vbeta and 13 Jbeta primers. Here immunoSEQ multiplex PCR was the method, and the copy in TCRdb shows in-frame clones only, minus some. Found here are fewer than 150,000 clones; the top ten clones hold roughly 2.6%. Sequencing was done on a sample of PBMCs. Every receptor here comes from a man aged 35 to 55 in good health and CMV-seronegative.

The chain is built from TRBV5-8 and TRBJ1-2; TRBD1 matches at 8 bases. The CDR3 loop spans 14 amino acids. V shed 7 bases, J shed 5 bases, and the junction held 10 bases outside the gene matches. Looked up from germline, CDR1 is SGHTS and CDR2 is YDEGEE. CDR3 DNA: TGTGCCAGCGGTCGGGACAGGAGGTTATATGGCTACACCTTC. It translates to CASGRDRRLYGYTF.

J is TRBJ1-4 and V is TRBV27, with a tentative D call TRBD1 (5 bases). Germline lookup yields CDR1 MNHEY and CDR2 SMNVEV (reference sequence). V was cut by 1 base and J by 3 bases, with 9 bases left in between. The CDR3 runs 15 residues. CDR3 sequence (DNA): TGTGCCAGCAGTTTATTCGGGGGATCTAATGAAAAACTGTTTTTT. Amino acid sequence: CASSLFGGSNEKLFF.

The rearrangement joins TRBV10-3 to TRBJ1-3; 7 nucleotides align to TRBD1. The CDR3 covers 17 residues. V lost 3 bases and J lost 2; bases outside the gene matches: 10. Germline V gene lookup returns CDR1 ENHRY and CDR2 SYGVKD. The chain's CDR3 is CAISDPSDRAAGNTIYF. The CDR3 DNA is TGTGCCATCAGTGACCCTAGCGACAGGGCAGCTGGAAACACCATATATTTT.

The gene calls are TRBV19 and TRBJ1-2, with TRBD1 matching over 9 bases. The junction had 12 bases not matched to a gene; V was cut back by 5 bases and J by 8 bases. Germline CDR1 is LNHDA and CDR2 is SQIVND (reference sequence). CDR3 length equals 15 residues. In DNA form, the CDR3 reads TGTGCCAGTAGTCAGGACAGGGGCACTGCTGGAGGCTACACCTTC. Translating gives CASSQDRGTAGGYTF.

The chain combines TRBV6-5 with TRBJ1-5; no clear D gene. CDR1 and CDR2 (germline): MNHEY, SVGAGI. The CDR3 has 14 residues. The V end was cut by 4 bases, the J end by 1 base, with 8 bases between. CDR3 amino acids: CASSSKISNQPQHF. DNA of the CDR3: TGTGCCAGCAGTTCAAAAATCAGCAATCAGCCCCAGCATTTT.

The chain uses TRBV7-9 and TRBJ2-1; 9 bases are a match to TRBD1. Looked up from germline, CDR1 is SEHNR and CDR2 is FQNEAQ (reference sequence). J was trimmed by 3 bases and V by 2 bases; bases with no gene match: 2. The CDR3 is made up of 15 amino acids. DNA for the CDR3: TGTGCCAGCAGCTTAAACAGGGGGCTCTACAATGAGCAGTTCTTC. Amino acids: CASSLNRGLYNEQFF.

This chain connects TRBV6-1 to TRBJ1-1; maybe TRBD1 (5 bases). V gave up 2 bases and J gave up 3 bases, with 22 bases separating them. There are 18 residues in the CDR3. Germline CDR1 and CDR2: MNHNS and SASEGT. The CDR3 DNA is TGTGCCAGCAGTGAATCAAAGGGCGGGGGTCCCCTTTACACTGAAGCTTTCTTT. This translates into CASSESKGGGPLYTEAFF.

The chain has TRBV19 and TRBJ2-3; D possibly corresponds to TRBD2 (5 bases). Trimming removed 3 bases at V and 2 bases at J, with 15 bases between. Germline CDR1 and CDR2: LNHDA and SQIVND (reference sequence). The CDR3 runs 16 residues. The CDR3 reads CASSMGVVWDTDTQYF. The CDR3 region has the DNA TGTGCCAGTAGTATGGGAGTGGTATGGGACACAGATACGCAGTATTTT.

V usage is TRBV6-1 and J usage is TRBJ1-3; no definite D call. The CDR3 loop spans 14 amino acids. The V end lost 4 bases, the J end lost 4 bases, and 11 bases lay between the germline ends. The germline CDR1 and CDR2 sequences are MNHNS and SASEGT. Here the CDR3 reads CASSGGTGGNTIYF. Written as DNA, the CDR3 is TGTGCCAGCAGTGGGGGAACGGGGGGAAACACCATATATTTT.

The chain joins TRBV10-3 to TRBJ1-5, with 7 bases identical to TRBD1. This CDR3 has 15 residues. V lost 2 bases and J lost 4; bases outside the gene matches: 5. Germline V gene data show CDR1 as ENHRY and CDR2 as SYGVKD. The CDR3 bases are TGTGCCATCAGTGAGACAGGGGTTGGGAATCAGCCCCAGCATTTT. It yields the protein CAISETGVGNQPQHF.

The gene calls are TRBV29-1 and TRBJ1-6; no reliable D call. The length of the CDR3 is 13 residues. Trimming cost V 6 bases and J 8 bases, with 14 bases left between them. Germline CDR1 reads SQVTM; CDR2 reads ANQGSEA. As DNA, the CDR3 is TGCAGCGTCACGTTTGGCTTTGATTCACCCCTCCACTTT. The encoded protein is CSVTFGFDSPLHF.

The V call is TRBV5-1, the J call TRBJ2-3; unclear D gene. CDR3 size: 14 residues. The germline CDR1 and CDR2 sequences are SGHRS and YFSETQ. Deletions cut 0 bases from V and 0 bases from J, with 5 bases between. CDR3: CASSLGQSTDTQYF. The CDR3 DNA reads TGCGCCAGCAGCTTGGGGCAGAGCACAGATACGCAGTATTTT.

V gene TRBV10-3 combines with J gene TRBJ1-4; D is unclear. The V gene's germline CDR1 is ENHRY and CDR2 SYGVKD. V was trimmed by 11 bases and J by 7 bases, leaving 11 bases between them. The CDR3 contains 11 residues. For the CDR3, the DNA is TGTGCCTCGGCGGGTGGTGAAAAACTGTTTTTT. Residues: CASAGGEKLFF.

CDR3 coding DNA: TGTGCCAGCAGCGTCAGGGCTTCGGATGAAAAACTGTTTTTT. Translation: CASSVRASDEKLFF. The chain links TRBV11-2 to TRBJ1-4, with D maybe TRBD1 (5 bases). Germline assignment: CDR1 SGHAT and CDR2 FQNNGV. The germline V and J ends were trimmed by 5 bases and 6 bases, with 13 bases remaining between them. This CDR3 region has 14 residues.

The chain uses TRBV7-6 and TRBJ2-6; weak D call: TRBD2 (6 bases). This CDR3 spans 17 amino acids. The germline V and J ends were trimmed by 1 base and 0 bases, with 10 bases remaining between them. Germline V gene lookup returns CDR1 SGHVS and CDR2 FNYEAQ. The CDR3 DNA sequence: TGTGCCAGCAGCTTAGAGGGAGGAAGCTCTGGGGCCAACGTCCTGACTTTC. This translates into CASSLEGGSSGANVLTF.

V is TRBV6-5 and J is TRBJ1-2, with 9 nucleotides matching TRBD1. CDR1 and CDR2 from the germline V gene are MNHEY and SVGAGI. Unmatched junction bases numbered 7, after V lost 0 bases and J lost 5 bases. The CDR3 runs to 16 residues. The DNA of the CDR3 is TGTGCCAGCAGTTACTCGCCGGGACAGGGACGATATGGCTACACCTTC. Translation gives CASSYSPGQGRYGYTF.

The chain combines TRBV6-5 with TRBJ1-5; 7 nucleotides match TRBD1. This CDR3 is 14 amino acids long. J lost 2 bases, V lost 2 bases, and 0 bases had no gene match. Germline CDR1 MNHEY, CDR2 SVGAGI. CDR3: CASSYGTGNQPQHF. DNA of the CDR3: TGTGCCAGCAGTTACGGGACAGGCAATCAGCCCCAGCATTTT.

The chain carries TRBV5-1 and TRBJ2-5, with TRBD2 as a possible D gene (6 bases). The CDR3 loop spans 14 amino acids. V was trimmed by 0 bases and J by 3 bases, leaving 9 bases between them. Germline lookup yields CDR1 SGHRS and CDR2 YFSETQ. The CDR3 DNA reads as TGCGCCAGCAGCTTGGTGGGCGGGGAAGAGACCCAGTACTTC. This translates into CASSLVGGEETQYF.

The CDR3 DNA is TGTGCCAGCAGCTTAGGGAGGACAGGAGAGACCCAGTACTTC. Translated: CASSLGRTGETQYF. The chain links TRBV11-2 to TRBJ2-5, with 7 bases lining up with TRBD1. The CDR3 covers 14 residues. V shed 1 base, J shed 4 bases, and the junction held 3 bases outside the gene matches. Germline V gene data show CDR1 as SGHAT and CDR2 as FQNNGV.

V is TRBV29-1 and J is TRBJ1-2, with D possibly being TRBD1 (6 bases). The V end lost 7 bases, the J end lost 2 bases, and 11 bases lay between the germline ends. This CDR3 is built from 12 residues. Germline lookup yields CDR1 SQVTM and CDR2 ANQGSEA. The CDR3 here is CSARTENYGYTF. The CDR3 DNA is TGCAGCGCCCGGACAGAAAACTATGGCTACACCTTC.

V usage is TRBV4-2 and J usage is TRBJ1-1, with 10 nucleotides matching TRBD1. V was clipped by 3 bases and J by 1 base; unmatched bases: 8. This CDR3 region has 17 residues. Germline CDR1 LGHNA, CDR2 YNFKEQ. The CDR3, as DNA: TGTGCCAGCAGCCAGGGGTGGGACAGGGGACGGAACACTGAAGCTTTCTTT. Residues: CASSQGWDRGRNTEAFF.

The chain has TRBV4-3 and TRBJ1-2, with no clear D. V was pared by 3 bases and J by 13 bases, with 18 bases between. CDR1 is LGHNA, CDR2 YSLEER, per germline. This CDR3 is 13 amino acids long. As DNA, the CDR3 is TGCGCCAGCAGCCATGAATTGACTGCCCCCATCACCTTC. Translated, it gives CASSHELTAPITF.

V gene TRBV7-6 combines with J gene TRBJ1-2, with TRBD1 matching 8 bases. The CDR3 length is 13 residues. Per the germline V gene, CDR1 is SGHVS and CDR2 is FNYEAQ. Losses at the gene ends were 5 bases for V and 5 bases for J; bases not matched to a gene: 4. The CDR3 loop reads CASSPGQVYGYTF. The CDR3 region has the DNA TGTGCCAGCAGCCCGGGACAGGTATATGGCTACACCTTC.

This chain uses TRBV19 with TRBJ1-2; D not certain. The CDR3 is 12 residues long. Germline lookup yields CDR1 LNHDA and CDR2 SQIVND (reference sequence). V was trimmed by 1 base and J by 8 bases, leaving 8 bases between them. The DNA for the CDR3 is TGTGCCAGTAGTATAGCGGAGGGAGGCTACACCTTC. Amino acid sequence: CASSIAEGGYTF.

The chain employs TRBV6-1 and TRBJ1-6; a possible D gene is TRBD1 (6 bases). The CDR3 loop spans 15 amino acids. Trimming took off 3 bases at V and 7 bases at J, with 13 bases between the two ends. Germline lookup yields CDR1 MNHNS and CDR2 SASEGT. CDR3 amino acids: CASSDLGHLNSPLHF. The CDR3 DNA is TGTGCCAGCAGTGATCTGGGACACCTAAATTCACCCCTCCACTTT.

The chain has TRBV7-8 and TRBJ2-1; TRBD2 matches 11 bases. Looked up from germline, CDR1 is SGHVS and CDR2 is FQNEAQ. V lost 1 base, J lost 5 bases, and 7 bases stayed unmatched. The CDR3 has 17 amino acids. The CDR3 nucleotides are TGTGCCAGCAGCTTAGGTGTTGGGACTAGCGGCCACAATGAGCAGTTCTTC. Its protein is CASSLGVGTSGHNEQFF.

The rearrangement links TRBV7-4 to TRBJ2-7; 8 bases align to TRBD1. V trimming: 7 bases; J trimming: 1 base; junction bases outside the gene matches: 18. CDR1 SGHVT and CDR2 SQSDAQ come from the germline V gene. This CDR3 is built from 18 residues. Here the CDR3 reads CASNPGQASIDISYEQYF. In DNA, the CDR3 is TGTGCCAGCAACCCGGGACAGGCAAGCATCGACATATCCTACGAGCAGTACTTC.

The gene calls are TRBV6-5 and TRBJ1-2, with a possible D match to TRBD1 (5 bases). The length of the CDR3 is 12 residues. V dropped 4 bases and J dropped 6 bases, with 9 bases sitting between them. Germline CDR1 and CDR2: MNHEY and SVGAGI. This chain's CDR3 is CASSSIGDGYTF. The CDR3 DNA follows: TGTGCCAGCAGTTCTATAGGGGATGGCTACACCTTC.

The chain carries TRBV19 and TRBJ1-1; 7 positions agree with TRBD1. Germline trimming cut 3 bases from V and 4 bases from J; bases unmatched to any gene: 5. Germline CDR1 and CDR2: LNHDA and SQIVND (reference sequence). CDR3 size: 14 residues. CDR3 DNA: TGTGCCAGTAGTATGACAGGGAAGGGCACTGAAGCTTTCTTT. Translation gives CASSMTGKGTEAFF.